This record covers a single T cell receptor beta chain. What it binds is not known. The data originate from a study of CD8 T cells in Susac syndrome. Study at large: Sequenced Susac syndrome patients included five or six with active disease and 8 or 9 who were in remission.

When the RNA was reverse transcribed, random hexamers were used with an input of about 0.45 to 1 ug. One entry per CDR3 protein results from TCRdb running MiXCR on the immunoSEQ multiplex PCR reads. The sample carries some 140,000 distinct CDR3 sequences, around 95% recorded once. The CDR3 loop spans 14 amino acids. Germline V gene lookup returns CDR1 SGHDT and CDR2 YYEEEE. V dropped 4 bases and J dropped 6 bases, with 13 bases sitting between them. Study outcomes and limitations: CD8+ clones in Susac expanded most in TEMRA cells and active patients.

Sequencing was carried out using CD8+ T cells from PBMCs. The TCR sequence derives from a human donor with Susac syndrome. The chain is built from TRBV5-6 and TRBJ2-2; weak D call: TRBD2 (6 bases). The DNA of the CDR3 is TGTGCCAGCAGCCCCTTTCCGGGGGCCGGGGAGCTGTTTTTT. Amino acids: CASSPFPGAGELFF.